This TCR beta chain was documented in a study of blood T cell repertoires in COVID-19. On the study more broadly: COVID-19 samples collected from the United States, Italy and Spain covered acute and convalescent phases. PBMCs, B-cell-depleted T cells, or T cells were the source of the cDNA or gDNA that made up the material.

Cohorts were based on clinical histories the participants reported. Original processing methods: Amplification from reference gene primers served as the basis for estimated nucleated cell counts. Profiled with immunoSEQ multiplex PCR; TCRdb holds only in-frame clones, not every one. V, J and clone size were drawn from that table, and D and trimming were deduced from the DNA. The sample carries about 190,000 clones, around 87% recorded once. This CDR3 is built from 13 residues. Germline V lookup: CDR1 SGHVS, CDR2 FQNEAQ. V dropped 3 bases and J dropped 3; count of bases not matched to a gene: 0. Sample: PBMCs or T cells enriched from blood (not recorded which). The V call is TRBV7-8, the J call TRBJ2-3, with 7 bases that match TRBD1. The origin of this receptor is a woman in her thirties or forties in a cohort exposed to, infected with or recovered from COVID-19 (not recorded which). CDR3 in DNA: TGTGCCAGCAGCTTGGGACAGACAGATACGCAGTATTTT. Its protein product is CASSLGQTDTQYF.